One and the same sample provided the 31 T cell receptor beta chains below, sequenced in a study of cytomegalovirus exposure and HLA in healthy donors. The table came from immunoSEQ multiplex PCR; TCRdb's copy has only in-frame clones and leaves some out. Among roughly 220,000 clones listed, about 89% were seen once. The sample consisted of PBMCs. All receptors come from a woman between 18 and 29 years old in good health and CMV-seronegative.

The chain recombines TRBV29-1 with TRBJ2-1, with TRBD2 matching 8 bases. V lost 1 base to trimming and J lost 7 bases; unmatched junction nucleotides: 12. This CDR3 is 16 amino acids long. Germline-derived CDR1 and CDR2 are SQVTM and ANQGSEA. The CDR3 reads CSVEGLGAGGRNEQFF. As DNA, the CDR3 is TGCAGCGTTGAAGGGCTGGGGGCGGGAGGTAGGAATGAGCAGTTCTTC.

This clone was seen a single time. V gene TRBV5-1 combines with J gene TRBJ2-2, with 9 bases aligning to TRBD1. V trimming: 3 bases; J trimming: 6 bases; junction bases outside the gene matches: 0. The CDR3 spans 13 residues. Germline values: CDR1 SGHRS, CDR2 YFSETQ. The CDR3 sequence is CASSWTGAGELFF. DNA for the CDR3: TGCGCCAGCAGCTGGACAGGGGCCGGGGAGCTGTTTTTT.

The gene calls are TRBV7-9 and TRBJ2-3, with TRBD2 as a possible D gene (7 bases). The ends were cut back, 4 bases at V and 5 bases at J, with 16 bases in the middle. The CDR3 sequence is 15 residues long. Germline V CDR1 and CDR2: SEHNR, FQNEAQ (reference sequence). CDR3 sequence (DNA): TGTGCCAGCAGCTCCGAGCGGGAAGGGGGAGATACGCAGTATTTT. Protein product: CASSSEREGGDTQYF.

The rearrangement uses TRBV6-1 and TRBJ2-7; D is uncertain. Trimming removed 5 bases at V and 7 bases at J, with 9 bases between. Germline CDR1 MNHNS, CDR2 SASEGT. The CDR3 consists of 11 residues. CDR3 nucleotides: TGTGCCAGCAGTTACCGGAGTGAGCAGTACTTC. Its protein is CASSYRSEQYF.

The chain is built from TRBV11-2 and TRBJ2-7; TRBD1 is a possible D gene (5 bases). This CDR3 region has 14 residues. Trimming pared 4 bases from V and 0 bases from J, leaving 10 bases between. Germline CDR1 SGHAT, CDR2 FQNNGV. The CDR3 sequence: CASSSRQSSYEQYF. The CDR3 DNA reads TGTGCCAGCAGCTCACGACAGAGCTCCTACGAGCAGTACTTC.

The chain employs TRBV4-1 and TRBJ2-1; the match to TRBD2 covers 10 bases. V was clipped by 3 bases and J by 4 bases; unmatched bases: 3. Germline V gene lookup returns CDR1 MGHRA and CDR2 YSYEKL. The CDR3 is 15 amino acids. DNA of the CDR3: TGCGCCAGCAGCCAGCTTAGCGGGAGGTACAATGAGCAGTTCTTC. Its translation: CASSQLSGRYNEQFF.

In nucleotides, the CDR3 is TGTGCCAGTAGTATTGCGGATACGCAGTATTTT. It encodes CASSIADTQYF. The V gene is TRBV19, the J gene TRBJ2-3; D not certain. V lost 3 bases and J 6 bases, leaving 4 bases between the germline ends. CDR1 LNHDA and CDR2 SQIVND come from the germline V gene (reference sequence). This CDR3 region has 11 residues.

This sequence joins TRBV4-1 and TRBJ1-5; D is ambiguous. CDR1 and CDR2 from the germline V gene are MGHRA and YSYEKL. The CDR3 contains 12 residues. V dropped 5 bases and J dropped 7 bases, with 9 bases sitting between them. The CDR3 loop is CASSLPGQPQHF. The CDR3, as DNA: TGCGCCAGCAGCTTACCGGGACAGCCCCAGCATTTT.

This chain joins TRBV18 and TRBJ2-1; D call uncertain. With 2 bases removed from V and 4 bases from J, the gap between germline ends came to 15 bases. This CDR3 spans 16 amino acids. The germline CDR1 and CDR2 sequences are KGHSH and LQKENI. This chain's CDR3 is CASSPKNSPGYNEQFF. The DNA of the CDR3 is TGTGCCAGCTCACCAAAAAACTCCCCCGGGTACAATGAGCAGTTCTTC.

This chain uses TRBV29-1 with TRBJ2-7, with 11 bases lining up with TRBD2. Germline CDR1 is SQVTM and CDR2 is ANQGSEA. The CDR3 runs 15 residues. The V and J ends lost 4 bases and 3 bases, in that order; junction bases with no gene match: 8. This CDR3 is CSVGSSGRAFYEQYF. DNA of the CDR3: TGCAGCGTTGGGAGTAGCGGGAGGGCCTTCTACGAGCAGTACTTC.

The chain has TRBV28 and TRBJ1-4; D not certain. CDR3 length equals 15 residues. V was shortened by 8 bases and J by 4 bases, with 17 bases between the two germline ends. Germline V gives CDR1 MDHEN, CDR2 SYDVKM. The CDR3 nucleotides are TGTGCCAGCTCACCTTTGGGCTATCTTAATGAAAAACTGTTTTTT. Its protein product is CASSPLGYLNEKLFF.

Only one count was recorded for this clone. V usage is TRBV5-4 and J usage is TRBJ1-1; the D is unclear. The germline V and J ends were trimmed by 4 bases and 3 bases, with 16 bases remaining between them. The CDR3 has 15 amino acids. From germline, CDR1 is SGHNT and CDR2 YYREEE (reference sequence). CDR3 amino acids: CASSPDFVSYTEAFF. CDR3 DNA sequence: TGTGCCAGCAGCCCAGACTTTGTTTCATACACTGAAGCTTTCTTT.

This sequence joins TRBV11-2 and TRBJ1-2, with D possibly TRBD1 on 5 matching bases. From germline, CDR1 is SGHAT and CDR2 FQNNGV. This CDR3 contains 18 residues. V gave up 1 base and J gave up 1 base, with 19 bases separating them. This chain's CDR3 is CASSLVVYRPDGNYGYTF. The DNA for the CDR3 is TGTGCCAGCAGCTTAGTAGTTTACAGGCCAGACGGTAACTATGGCTACACCTTC.

CDR3 residues: CAWMTGTGDYEQYF. The DNA for the CDR3 is TGTGCCTGGATGACCGGGACAGGAGACTACGAGCAGTACTTC. The chain uses TRBV30 and TRBJ2-7, with 8 nucleotides matching TRBD1. Germline-derived CDR1 and CDR2 are GTSNPN and SVGIG (reference sequence). The CDR3 totals 14 residues. V shed 4 bases, J shed 3 bases, and the junction held 8 bases outside the gene matches.

The rearrangement joins TRBV19 to TRBJ1-6, with 7 bases fitting TRBD1. The V segment lost 1 base and the J segment 10 bases; nucleotides outside the gene matches: 7. This CDR3 is 15 amino acids long. CDR1 is LNHDA and CDR2 is SQIVND in the germline V gene (reference sequence). CDR3 nucleotide sequence: TGTGCCAGTAGTATAGTAGGCCAGGGGGAATCACCCCTCCACTTT. Amino acids: CASSIVGQGESPLHF. The full variable domain, completed using reference TRBV19 and TRBJ1-6, is DGGITQSPKYLFRKEGQNVTLSCEQNLNHDAMYWYRQDPGQGLRLIYYSQIVNDFQKGDIAEGYSVSREKKESFPLTVTSAQKNPTAFYLCASSIVGQGESPLHFGNGTRLTVT.

The chain employs TRBV12-5 and TRBJ1-2; 7 positions match TRBD1. Per the germline V gene, CDR1 is LGHNT and CDR2 is FRNRAP. CDR3 length: 16 amino acids. V lost 0 bases to trimming and J lost 8 bases; unmatched junction nucleotides: 12. This chain's CDR3 is CASGLVQGPYSEGYTF. The CDR3 bases are TGTGCTAGTGGTTTGGTACAGGGGCCTTACTCAGAAGGCTACACCTTC.

This chain connects TRBV28 to TRBJ2-7; D is perhaps TRBD1 (7 bases). CDR1 MDHEN and CDR2 SYDVKM come from the germline V gene. The V and J ends lost 8 bases and 3 bases respectively, with 14 bases between them. The CDR3 length is 13 residues. The chain's CDR3 is CASRFQGGYEQYF. In DNA, the CDR3 is TGTGCCAGCCGCTTCCAGGGGGGCTACGAGCAGTACTTC.

This clone was recorded only once. This chain joins TRBV6-8 and TRBJ2-7, with 7 bases identical to TRBD1. After removal of 2 bases from V and 2 bases from J, the junction contained 3 bases not matched to a gene. The CDR3 spans 14 residues. CDR1 is MNHGY, CDR2 SAAAGT, per germline. The CDR3 sequence: CASSYPDRAYEQYF. The CDR3 nucleotides are TGTGCCAGCAGTTACCCCGACAGGGCCTACGAGCAGTACTTC.

V usage is TRBV7-8 and J usage is TRBJ2-7, with a weak D call TRBD2 (6 bases). The germline CDR1 and CDR2 sequences are SGHVS and FQNEAQ. The CDR3 covers 14 residues. Trimming took 1 base from V and 4 from J, leaving 11 bases between them. In nucleotides, the CDR3 is TGTGCCAGCAGCTTAGGGGCAGGGAGGTACGAGCAGTACTTC. Protein product: CASSLGAGRYEQYF.

The chain links TRBV27 to TRBJ1-5; D may be TRBD1 (5 bases). Trimming removed 2 bases from V and 5 bases from J, with 10 bases in between. The CDR3 is 14 amino acids. Germline V gene sequence: CDR1 MNHEY, CDR2 SMNVEV (reference sequence). The DNA of the CDR3 is TGTGCCAGCAGTTTACCGACAGTTCATCAGCCCCAGCATTTT. This sequence encodes CASSLPTVHQPQHF.

The rearrangement links TRBV18 to TRBJ1-4; tentatively, D is TRBD1 (5 bases). Trimming stripped 5 bases from V and 1 base from J, with 11 bases between. Germline-derived CDR1 and CDR2 are KGHSH and LQKENI. The CDR3 has 15 residues. The CDR3 bases are TGTGCCAGCTCATCAGGGATGCAAACTAATGAAAAACTGTTTTTT. It codes for CASSSGMQTNEKLFF.

This chain uses TRBV10-3 with TRBJ2-3; 11 positions agree with TRBD1. Germline V gene data show CDR1 as ENHRY and CDR2 as SYGVKD. Trimming cost V 2 bases and J 4 bases; bases outside gene matches: 5. The CDR3 is made up of 16 amino acids. As DNA, the CDR3 is TGTGCCATCAGTGAGGCCCCGGGACAGGGGGCAGATACGCAGTATTTT. It translates to CAISEAPGQGADTQYF.

The chain uses TRBV28 and TRBJ1-6; D is perhaps TRBD1 (6 bases). The germline V gene has CDR1 MDHEN and CDR2 SYDVKM. The CDR3 runs to 13 residues. CDR3 sequence reads: CASHRGADSPLHF. The CDR3 DNA is TGTGCAAGCCACCGGGGGGCCGATTCACCCCTCCACTTT.

V usage is TRBV11-1 and J usage is TRBJ2-7, with 10 bases fitting TRBD2. V was clipped by 3 bases and J by 6 bases; unmatched bases: 8. CDR1 is SGHAT and CDR2 is FQDESV in the germline V gene (reference sequence). The CDR3 extends over 15 amino acids. The CDR3 region has the DNA TGTGCCAGCAGCTTCCTCCTAGCGGGAGTGGGCGAGCAGTACTTC. Translating gives CASSFLLAGVGEQYF.

CDR3 sequence (DNA): TGTGCCAGCAGCCGCAGGGGTTTCGACGGAAACACCATATATTTT. Translation: CASSRRGFDGNTIYF. The chain joins TRBV6-5 to TRBJ1-3; weak D call: TRBD1 (6 bases). CDR1 and CDR2 from the germline V gene are MNHEY and SVGAGI. The CDR3 is 15 amino acids. Trimming removed 6 bases at V and 4 bases at J, with 16 bases between.

This sequence joins TRBV19 and TRBJ2-6, with D possibly TRBD2 on 5 matching bases. The length of the CDR3 is 14 residues. Per germline, CDR1 LNHDA and CDR2 SQIVND (reference sequence). The V end was cut by 6 bases, the J end by 4 bases, with 10 bases between. CDR3 sequence: CASSGLAGANVLTF. CDR3 DNA sequence: TGTGCCAGTAGCGGACTGGCCGGGGCCAACGTCCTGACTTTC.

The chain combines TRBV5-1 with TRBJ2-1; 11 bases map to TRBD2. With 4 bases clipped from V and 14 bases from J, the junction kept 8 bases outside the gene matches. The germline V gene has CDR1 SGHRS and CDR2 YFSETQ. CDR3 length equals 13 residues. CDR3 region: CASSTGLAEEKFF. The DNA of the CDR3 is TGCGCCAGCAGCACGGGACTAGCGGAGGAAAAGTTCTTC.

The gene calls are TRBV7-2 and TRBJ1-5, with a tentative D call TRBD1 (5 bases). This CDR3 has 15 residues. V lost 1 base, J lost 3 bases, and 10 bases lay in between. Germline V CDR1 and CDR2: SGHTA, FQGNSA. This chain's CDR3 is CASSLVYRNNQPQHF. The CDR3 DNA is TGTGCCAGCAGCTTAGTTTACAGGAACAATCAGCCCCAGCATTTT.

The V call is TRBV7-8, the J call TRBJ1-1; TRBD1 is a possible D gene (5 bases). CDR3 length: 11 residues. V gave up 4 bases and J gave up 7 bases, with 7 bases separating them. Germline CDR1 reads SGHVS; CDR2 reads FQNEAQ. In DNA form, the CDR3 reads TGTGCCAGCAGCTCAGGGCTTGAAGCTTTCTTT. This encodes CASSSGLEAFF.

This rearrangement joins TRBV5-1 to TRBJ2-3; TRBD2 matches at 13 bases. Per the germline V gene, CDR1 is SGHRS and CDR2 is YFSETQ. V lost 6 bases to trimming and J lost 1 base; unmatched junction nucleotides: 5. This CDR3 region has 16 residues. CDR3 protein: CASIWGTSGGTDTQYF. The CDR3 DNA sequence: TGCGCCAGCATCTGGGGGACTAGCGGGGGCACAGATACGCAGTATTTT. The whole variable domain, filled in from reference TRBV5-1 and TRBJ2-3, reads KAGVTQTPRYLIKTRGQQVTLSCSPISGHRSVSWYQQTPGQGLQFLFEYFSETQRNKGNFPGRFSGRQFSNSRSEMNVSTLELGDSALYLCASIWGTSGGTDTQYFGPGTRLTVL.

CDR3 loop: CASSLIRDRLMNTEAFF. CDR3 bases: TGTGCCAGCAGTTTAATCCGGGACAGACTCATGAACACTGAAGCTTTCTTT. The rearrangement links TRBV28 to TRBJ1-1; 7 bases align to TRBD1. Germline CDR1 MDHEN, CDR2 SYDVKM. This CDR3 has 17 residues. J lost 0 bases, V lost 2 bases, and 9 bases had no gene match.